The 28 T cell receptor beta chains listed next were all sequenced from one sample in a study of T-cell reconstitution after alpha-beta-depleted transplantation in children. TCRbeta library preparation incorporated unique molecular identifiers. TCRdb re-analysed the PCR reads in MiXCR, keeping a single row per CDR3 protein. In the table there are a few hundred thousand distinct CDR3 sequences, about 7% of which are singletons. Sequenced material: PBMCs, taken before TCRalphabeta/CD19-depleted stem cell transplant. Receptors originate from a boy aged 2 to 10 with acute lymphoblastic leukemia, due to receive a stem cell transplant.

This clonotype appeared many times. CDR3 in amino acids: CASSPGTSNGEQFF. Here the CDR3 DNA reads TGTGCCAGCAGTCCCGGGACTAGCAATGGTGAGCAGTTCTTC. This rearrangement joins TRBV12-3 or TRBV12-4 to TRBJ2-1; 9 bases match TRBD2. J gave up 9 bases and V 5 bases, and 8 bases lay outside the gene matches. The CDR3 consists of 14 residues.

There are many counts of this clonotype. The J gene is TRBJ2-1, the V gene TRBV28, with D possibly matching TRBD2 (6 bases). V lost 6 bases and J lost 1, with 13 bases in between. CDR1 MDHEN and CDR2 SYDVKM come from the germline V gene. CDR3 length: 15 amino acids. CDR3 sequence (DNA): TGTGCCAGCAGGAGCGGGCCCAATTCCTACAATGAGCAGTTCTTC. It specifies CASRSGPNSYNEQFF.

This clonotype was seen a few times. This chain uses TRBV20-1 with TRBJ1-5; no clear D gene. In germline, CDR1 is DFQATT, CDR2 SNEGSKA (reference sequence). The CDR3 runs 17 residues. V was trimmed by 1 base and J by 1 base, leaving 17 bases between them. CDR3 region: CSARGGWAEASNQPQHF. The DNA of the CDR3 is TGCAGTGCTAGAGGAGGATGGGCAGAGGCAAGCAATCAGCCCCAGCATTTT.

This clonotype was counted at least ten times. The V gene is TRBV7-2, the J gene TRBJ2-2; no definite D call. From germline, CDR1 is SGHTA and CDR2 FQGNSA. With 6 bases removed from V and 8 bases from J, the gap between germline ends came to 13 bases. This CDR3 is 13 amino acids long. The CDR3 sequence is CASRPQTGGELFF. For the CDR3, the DNA is TGTGCCAGCAGACCTCAAACGGGTGGGGAGCTGTTTTTT.

At least ten counts were recorded for this clonotype. One junction end does not reproduce the germline sequence, and a read error may be involved. The DNA of the CDR3 is TGTGCCAGCAGCTGGAACTCCAACGAGCAGTACTTC. The encoded protein is CASSWNSNEQYF. The rearrangement joins TRBV7-9 to TRBJ2-7; D unclear. CDR1 SEHNR and CDR2 FQNEAQ come from the germline V gene (reference sequence). The CDR3 length is 12 residues.

This clonotype was seen a handful of times. The V gene is TRBV28, the J gene TRBJ1-5; unclear D gene. The CDR3 has 15 amino acids. CDR1 is MDHEN and CDR2 is SYDVKM in the germline V gene. V lost 5 bases, J lost 1 base, and 12 bases lay in between. The CDR3 DNA follows: TGTGCCAGCAGTCGGGAAGTAGTCAGCAATCAGCCCCAGCATTTT. Protein: CASSREVVSNQPQHF.

This clonotype was seen repeatedly, ten times or more. CDR3 DNA: TGTGCCAGCAGCTCTCCGGGATCGAGAGGGAATTCACCCCTCCACTTT. Translation gives CASSSPGSRGNSPLHF. The rearrangement joins TRBV7-6 to TRBJ1-6; D ambiguous. Trimming took 4 bases from V and 7 from J, leaving 17 bases between them. The CDR3 has 16 residues. Germline values: CDR1 SGHVS, CDR2 FNYEAQ.

To note about this clonotype: This may be a read error: a much more frequent sequence differs by one nucleotide. The V and J genes are TRBV3-1 and TRBJ2-3; weak D call: TRBD2 (7 bases). CDR1 and CDR2 (germline): LGHDT, YNNKEL (reference sequence). The CDR3 has 18 amino acids. The CDR3 region has the DNA TGTACCAGCAGTTTCTTGGGGGGCGGGGGTCGAGTTTCAGATACGCAGTATTTT. Protein sequence: CTSSFLGGGGRVSDTQYF.

This clonotype was seen at least ten times. The rearrangement links TRBV7-2 to TRBJ2-4, with TRBD1 matching over 10 bases. The CDR3 is 14 amino acids. Germline V CDR1 and CDR2: SGHTA, FQGNSA. Trimming cost V 5 bases and J 9 bases; bases outside gene matches: 7. The CDR3 loop is CASSPTGGKVIQYF. CDR3 bases: TGTGCCAGCAGCCCGACAGGGGGCAAGGTCATTCAGTACTTC. The whole variable domain, remainder taken from reference TRBV7-2 and TRBJ2-4, is GAGVSQSPSNKVTEKGKDVELRCDPISGHTALYWYRQSLGQGLEFLIYFQGNSAPDKSGLPSDRFSAERTGGSVSTLTIQRTQQEDSAVYLCASSPTGGKVIQYFGAGTRLSVL.

This clonotype has at least ten counts. The chain recombines TRBV6-4 with TRBJ2-3, with a weak D call TRBD1 (5 bases). The CDR3 has 14 residues. From germline, CDR1 is MRHNA and CDR2 SNTAGT. V lost 6 bases to trimming and J lost 0 bases, with 10 bases between them. DNA of the CDR3: TGTGCCAGCAGCACAGGAACAAGCACAGATACGCAGTATTTT. This gives the protein CASSTGTSTDTQYF.

V gene TRBV5-1 combines with J gene TRBJ2-3; TRBD2 is a possible D gene (7 bases). CDR3 size: 16 residues. With 2 bases removed from V and 2 bases from J, the gap between germline ends came to 15 bases. Germline CDR1 SGHRS, CDR2 YFSETQ. This CDR3 is CASSLVRGADTDTQYF. CDR3 coding DNA: TGCGCCAGCAGCTTAGTCCGGGGGGCTGACACAGATACGCAGTATTTT.

This clonotype occurred many times. The chain uses TRBV5-1 and TRBJ2-1; D perhaps matches TRBD2 (6 bases). Germline assignment: CDR1 SGHRS and CDR2 YFSETQ. V was trimmed by 4 bases and J by 6 bases, leaving 17 bases between them. The CDR3 runs 15 residues. The CDR3 reads CASSLDRGWVNEQFF. The CDR3 DNA reads as TGCGCCAGCAGCCTGGACCGGGGGTGGGTCAATGAGCAGTTCTTC.

This clonotype was seen at least ten times. The rearrangement uses TRBV14 and TRBJ2-7; D unclear. The CDR3 sequence is 11 residues long. V was shortened by 1 base and J by 5 bases, with 3 bases between the two germline ends. CDR1 is SGHDN and CDR2 is FVKESK in the germline V gene. CDR3 in DNA: TGTGCCAGCAGCCAAGTCCACGAGCAGTACTTC. Its translation is CASSQVHEQYF. The full variable domain, in which reference TRBV14 and TRBJ2-7 provide the parts outside the CDR3, is EAGVTQFPSHSVIEKGQTVTLRCDPISGHDNLYWYRRVMGKEIKFLLHFVKESKQDESGMPNNRFLAERTGGTYSTLKVQPAELEDSGVYFCASSQVHEQYFGPGTRLTVT.

This clonotype was picked up many times. The V gene is TRBV20-1, the J gene TRBJ1-6; no clear D. In germline, CDR1 is DFQATT, CDR2 SNEGSKA (reference sequence). The CDR3 contains 14 residues. Trimming removed 2 bases from V and 14 bases from J, with 19 bases in between. This CDR3 reads CSARQNEAGQALHF. DNA for the CDR3: TGCAGTGCTAGACAAAATGAGGCCGGCCAGGCCCTCCACTTT.

The rearrangement links TRBV12-3 or TRBV12-4 to TRBJ1-1, with TRBD1 matching over 8 bases. The CDR3 runs to 14 residues. J gave up 5 bases and V 5 bases, and 7 bases lay outside the gene matches. The CDR3 is CASSRRTGRTEAFF. CDR3 nucleotide sequence: TGTGCCAGCAGTCGACGGACAGGGAGGACTGAAGCTTTCTTT.

The CDR3 here is CASSSWIAGGNQETQYF. CDR3 nucleotide sequence: TGCGCCAGCAGCTCGTGGATAGCGGGAGGTAACCAAGAGACCCAGTACTTC. The chain links TRBV5-1 to TRBJ2-5, with 10 nucleotides matching TRBD2. The V segment lost 3 bases and the J segment 0 bases; nucleotides outside the gene matches: 8. The CDR3 sequence is 17 residues long. CDR1 SGHRS and CDR2 YFSETQ come from the germline V gene.

This clonotype was counted many times. The CDR3 region has the DNA TGTGCCAGCACTGGGACACCCCGATCCACAGATACGCAGTATTTT. Encoded protein: CASTGTPRSTDTQYF. The chain carries TRBV6-2 or TRBV6-3 and TRBJ2-3; possible D gene TRBD1, 6 bases. This CDR3 has 15 residues. Germline loops: CDR1 MNHEY, CDR2 SVGEGT. Trimming left V 7 bases short and J 2 bases short, with 16 bases between.

The sample holds one count of this clonotype. The genes are TRBV28 and TRBJ1-5; D gene unclear. V was trimmed by 2 bases and J by 2 bases, leaving 10 bases between them. The CDR3 is made up of 15 amino acids. The germline CDR1 and CDR2 sequences are MDHEN and SYDVKM. CDR3 amino acids: CASSLPDKGNQPQHF. Written as DNA, the CDR3 is TGTGCCAGCAGTTTACCAGACAAGGGCAATCAGCCCCAGCATTTT.

This clonotype has ten or more counts. V gene TRBV20-1 combines with J gene TRBJ2-7; TRBD1 matches 10 bases. The CDR3 runs to 14 residues. The V segment lost 3 bases and the J segment 3 bases; nucleotides outside the gene matches: 5. Germline CDR1 reads DFQATT; CDR2 reads SNEGSKA (reference sequence). In DNA form, the CDR3 reads TGCAGTGCTAGGGAACGGACAGGGGGCTACGAGCAGTACTTC. Protein: CSARERTGGYEQYF.

This clonotype was seen a handful of times. This chain links TRBV20-1 with TRBJ2-1; perhaps TRBD2 as D (6 bases). Germline V gene lookup returns CDR1 DFQATT and CDR2 SNEGSKA (reference sequence). V was trimmed by 6 bases and J by 7 bases, leaving 19 bases between them. This CDR3 is 14 amino acids long. CDR3 bases: TGCAGTGCCACGAGCGGGCGTACCTGGAATGAGCAGTTCTTC. It encodes CSATSGRTWNEQFF.

J is TRBJ1-2 and V is TRBV28, with TRBD1 matching over 8 bases. V shed 5 bases and J 8 bases; nucleotides not matched to a gene: 4. Germline V CDR1 and CDR2: MDHEN, SYDVKM. The CDR3 is 12 residues long. CDR3 sequence reads: CASSGQGVGYTF. CDR3 bases: TGTGCCAGCAGTGGACAGGGAGTCGGCTACACCTTC.

This clonotype was picked up many times. The CDR3 sequence is CASSFTGRTEAFF. CDR3 sequence (DNA): TGTGCCAGCAGTTTTACAGGTCGCACTGAAGCTTTCTTT. This chain connects TRBV12-3 or TRBV12-4 to TRBJ1-1; the D gene is possibly TRBD1 (5 bases). CDR3 length equals 13 residues. V dropped 3 bases and J dropped 4 bases, with 9 bases sitting between them.

This clonotype was seen many times. V gene TRBV7-9 combines with J gene TRBJ2-1; no definite D call. Germline CDR1 SEHNR, CDR2 FQNEAQ (reference sequence). V lost 7 bases and J 5 bases, leaving 21 bases between the germline ends. The length of the CDR3 is 16 residues. This CDR3 reads CASTPLTGSWNNEQFF. CDR3 DNA sequence: TGTGCCAGCACGCCACTTACTGGGTCTTGGAACAATGAGCAGTTCTTC.

This clonotype was seen at least ten times. The CDR3 DNA follows: TGTGCCAGCAGCGGACGGAACAATCAGCCCCAGCATTTT. This codes for CASSGRNNQPQHF. The V gene is TRBV7-2, the J gene TRBJ1-5; D unclear. The length of the CDR3 is 13 residues. The V end lost 5 bases, the J end lost 3 bases, and 8 bases lay between the germline ends. Germline assignment: CDR1 SGHTA and CDR2 FQGNSA.

This clonotype has ten or more counts. The CDR3 loop reads CSSTRAENQETQYF. As DNA, the CDR3 is TGCAGTTCAACAAGAGCGGAAAACCAAGAGACCCAGTACTTC. This chain joins TRBV20-1 and TRBJ2-5, with a tentative D call TRBD2 (5 bases). Germline V gene sequence: CDR1 DFQATT, CDR2 SNEGSKA (reference sequence). V was cut by 8 bases and J by 0 bases, with 16 bases left in between. The CDR3 runs 14 residues.

J is TRBJ2-7 and V is TRBV7-9; unclear D gene. This CDR3 is built from 14 residues. CDR1 SEHNR and CDR2 FQNEAQ come from the germline V gene (reference sequence). V lost 5 bases to trimming and J lost 0 bases, with 11 bases between them. The CDR3 coding sequence is TGTGCCAGCAGCAACTCGGGCTACTCCTACGAGCAGTACTTC. This sequence encodes CASSNSGYSYEQYF.

Ten or more counts support this clonotype. The J gene is TRBJ2-7, the V gene TRBV2; 12 positions agree with TRBD2. This CDR3 contains 13 residues. The germline CDR1 and CDR2 sequences are SNHLY and FYNNEI. The V and J ends lost 4 bases and 7 bases, in that order; junction bases with no gene match: 2. The CDR3 DNA is TGTGCCAGCAGTGGGGGACTAGCGGGTGAGCAGTACTTC. Its translation: CASSGGLAGEQYF.

This clonotype was counted ten times or more. The chain links TRBV10-3 to TRBJ2-3, with TRBD1 identical over 9 bases. Trimming took 10 bases from V and 3 from J; bases not matched to a gene: 2. The CDR3 is made up of 12 amino acids. CDR1 is ENHRY, CDR2 SYGVKD, per germline. The CDR3, as DNA: TGTGCCACCGGGACAGGGACAGATACGCAGTATTTT. Its protein is CATGTGTDTQYF.